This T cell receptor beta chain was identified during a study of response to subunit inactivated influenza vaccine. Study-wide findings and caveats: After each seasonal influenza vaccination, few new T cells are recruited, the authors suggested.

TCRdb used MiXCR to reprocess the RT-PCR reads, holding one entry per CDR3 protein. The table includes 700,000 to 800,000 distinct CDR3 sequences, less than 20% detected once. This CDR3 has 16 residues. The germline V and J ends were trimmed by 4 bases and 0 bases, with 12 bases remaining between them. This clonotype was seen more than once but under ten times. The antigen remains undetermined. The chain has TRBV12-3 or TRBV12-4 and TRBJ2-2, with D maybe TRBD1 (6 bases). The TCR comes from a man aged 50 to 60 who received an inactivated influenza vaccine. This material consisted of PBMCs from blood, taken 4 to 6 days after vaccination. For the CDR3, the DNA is TGTGCCAGCAGTTATAGGGGACACTCGAACACCGGGGAGCTGTTTTTT. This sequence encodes CASSYRGHSNTGELFF.